Listed below are T cell receptor beta chains from one sample, sequenced in a study of blood T cell repertoires in COVID-19. The assay was immunoSEQ multiplex PCR, and TCRdb's table has in-frame clones only and misses some. This repertoire shows 200,000 to 250,000 clones, approximately 85% found once; its top ten account for roughly 4%. What was sequenced was peripheral blood. These receptor sequences come from a man in his forties or fifties with acute or convalescent COVID-19. Each CDR3 is given with its conserved first and last residue. Clone size is shown for a subset of rows, as once, few, many or a class of expanded clone.

>NA|TRBV5-4|13
CASSFIGVHEQYF
>few|TRBV9|15
CASNLGLGYGYGYTF
>NA|TRBV11-3|18
CASSLSINSRPIGEKLFF
>NA|TRBV7-7|16
CASSLGPLGGQETQYF
>NA|TRBV10-3|16
CAIRDRDNSPTDTQYF
>NA|TRBV4-1|17
CASSQAGGGAFTGELFF
>NA|TRBV5-1|15
CASSLDKGYNSPLHF
>NA|TRBV30|11
CAWSAGAPLHF
>NA|TRBV5-1|20
CASSLTGTGIVANSGNTIYF
>NA|TRBV6-5|16
CASSYGGQALTGELFF
>NA|TRBV20-1|13
CSASTSGSYEQYF
>NA|TRBV14|16
CASSPRTSGRFNEQFF
>once|TRBV25-1|12
CDKRSSDEKLFF
>NA|TRBV3-1/TRBV3-2|11
CASSLYYEQYF
>NA|TRBV4-1|13
CASSQHTEQPQHF
>NA|TRBV4-1|15
CASTPISAGSGELFF
>NA|TRBV20-1|11
CSANSGYGYTF
>NA|TRBV14|13
CASSQGANYGYTF
>NA|TRBV20-1|11
CSGTRGTEAFF
>NA|TRBV4-2|12
CASSQTGQPQHF
>few|TRBV12-3/TRBV12-4|13
CASSPQYTDTQYF
>NA|TRBV11-3|13
CASSGGNTGELFF
>NA|TRBV30|14
CAWNLKGGDYGYTF
>NA|TRBV5-6|18
CASSLLGARGLIGNTIYF
>NA|TRBV6-2/TRBV6-3|18
CASSYSIFGGAATDTQYF